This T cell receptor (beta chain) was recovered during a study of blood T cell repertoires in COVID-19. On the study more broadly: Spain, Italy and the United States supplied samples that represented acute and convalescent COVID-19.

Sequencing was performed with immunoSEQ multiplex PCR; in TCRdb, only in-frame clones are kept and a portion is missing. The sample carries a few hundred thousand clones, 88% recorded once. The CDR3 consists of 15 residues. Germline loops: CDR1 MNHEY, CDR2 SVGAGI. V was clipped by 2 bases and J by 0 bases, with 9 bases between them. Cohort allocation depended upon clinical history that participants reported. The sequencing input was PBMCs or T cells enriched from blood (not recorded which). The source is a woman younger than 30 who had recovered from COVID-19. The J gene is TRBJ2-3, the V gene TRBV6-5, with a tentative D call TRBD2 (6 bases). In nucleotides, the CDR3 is TGTGCCAGCAGTTACCTAGCGCTTAGCACAGATACGCAGTATTTT. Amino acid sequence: CASSYLALSTDTQYF.